Below, 8 T cell receptor beta chains from the same sample are listed, as sequenced in a study of blood T cell repertoires in COVID-19. Libraries were prepared by immunoSEQ multiplex PCR; TCRdb keeps only in-frame clonotypes and omits some of them. The sample lists a few hundred thousand clones; 80% to 90% were seen once. The sequenced material came from peripheral blood. The receptor source for this set is a middle-aged woman with acute or convalescent COVID-19.

This clone was detected once. The chain combines TRBV11-2 with TRBJ2-7; TRBD2 might be the D (6 bases). The CDR3 consists of 12 residues. Trimming stripped 7 bases from V and 7 bases from J, with 14 bases between. Germline V gene lookup returns CDR1 SGHAT and CDR2 FQNNGV. Here the CDR3 DNA reads TGTGCCAGCACCTCGGGCCGGGGGGAGCAGTACGTC. This gives the protein CASTSGRGEQYV.

J is TRBJ1-1 and V is TRBV6-1; D might be TRBD1 (6 bases). V was shortened by 2 bases and J by 0 bases, with 7 bases between the two germline ends. Germline CDR1 and CDR2: MNHNS and SASEGT. This CDR3 is built from 14 residues. The CDR3 DNA is TGTGCCAGCAGTGAAAGGACAGTGAACACTGAAGCTTTCTTT. It codes for CASSERTVNTEAFF.

The CDR3 is CASSLTADQGIETQYF. DNA of the CDR3: TGTGCCAGCAGCCTAACTGCCGACCAGGGGATAGAGACCCAGTACTTC. The chain employs TRBV5-5 and TRBJ2-5; TRBD1 is a possible D gene (6 bases). This CDR3 comprises 16 residues. Germline loops: CDR1 SGHKS, CDR2 YYEKEE (reference sequence). Trimming took 4 bases from V and 4 from J, leaving 20 bases between them.

This chain connects TRBV2 to TRBJ1-2; TRBD1 matches 9 bases. The J segment lost 4 bases and the V segment lost 6 bases, leaving 12 bases of the junction unmatched. The V gene's germline CDR1 is SNHLY and CDR2 FYNNEI. This CDR3 has 16 amino acids. The CDR3 loop is CASRELLQGASYGYTF. CDR3 coding DNA: TGTGCCAGCAGAGAGCTGCTACAGGGGGCGTCCTATGGCTACACCTTC.

As for this clone: The germline gene is not matched at one end of the junction; a read error may be the cause. This sequence joins TRBV9 and TRBJ2-1; 8 nucleotides line up with TRBD1. The CDR3 contains 15 residues. Per germline, CDR1 SGDLS and CDR2 YYNGEE. The CDR3 is CANSPQTGDYNEQFF. In DNA form, the CDR3 reads TGTGCCAACAGCCCACAGACAGGGGATTACAATGAGCAGTTCTTC.

This clone has a handful of counts. The rearrangement joins TRBV19 to TRBJ1-2; D call uncertain. Germline CDR1 and CDR2: LNHDA and SQIVND (reference sequence). The V gene lost 4 bases and the J gene lost 4 bases, with 10 bases spanning the gap. The CDR3 is made up of 13 amino acids. The CDR3, as DNA: TGTGCCAGTAGTAACGGTGGGAGCTATGGCTACACCTTC. It translates to CASSNGGSYGYTF.

The sample holds a few counts of this clone. This specimen includes other DNA sequences encoding the same CDR3. The rearrangement joins TRBV5-6 to TRBJ1-5; the match to TRBD1 covers 8 bases. Germline CDR1 reads SGHDT; CDR2 reads YYEEEE. The length of the CDR3 is 14 residues. The J segment lost 2 bases and the V segment lost 3 bases, leaving 1 base of the junction unmatched. This CDR3 reads CASSWGQGNQPQHF. CDR3 nucleotides: TGTGCCAGCAGCTGGGGACAGGGCAATCAGCCCCAGCATTTT.

This chain connects TRBV7-9 to TRBJ2-2; 7 nucleotides line up with TRBD2. The J segment lost 4 bases and the V segment lost 5 bases, leaving 4 bases of the junction unmatched. Germline CDR1 reads SEHNR; CDR2 reads FQNEAQ (reference sequence). CDR3 length equals 14 residues. CDR3 nucleotides: TGTGCCAGCAGCCGGGGAGGGGTCACCGGGGAGCTGTTTTTT. Residues: CASSRGGVTGELFF.